Each of the 7 T cell receptor beta chains below was sequenced from the same sample in a study of T cells after yellow fever vaccination. Each CDR3 protein is one row after TCRdb ran MiXCR on the 5' RACE reads. This repertoire shows about 350,000 distinct CDR3 sequences, roughly 8.4% found once; its top ten account for around 17%. Sequenced material: PBMCs, taken about 41 days after the first yellow fever vaccination. The origin of the receptors is a man between 18 and 29 years old who received the YFV17D yellow fever vaccine.

The CDR3 nucleotides read TGTGCCAGCAGCTTGGTCTTGGGAAAACTGTTTTTT. Protein sequence: CASSLVLGKLFF. The chain carries TRBV5-6 and TRBJ1-4; D uncertain. Trimming cost V 0 bases and J 10 bases, with 7 bases left between them. Germline CDR1 is SGHDT and CDR2 is YYEEEE. The CDR3 is 12 amino acids.

The chain employs TRBV7-2 and TRBJ1-5; D ambiguous. Germline CDR1 is SGHTA and CDR2 is FQGNSA. The CDR3 totals 12 residues. Trimming removed 8 bases at V and 7 bases at J, with 12 bases between. This CDR3 reads CASGSFFQPQHF. The CDR3 nucleotides read TGTGCCAGCGGCTCTTTTTTCCAGCCCCAGCATTTT.

V usage is TRBV12-3 or TRBV12-4 and J usage is TRBJ1-3, with a possible D match to TRBD1 (6 bases). V lost 6 bases and J 7 bases, leaving 13 bases between the germline ends. The CDR3 is 13 amino acids. The CDR3 coding sequence is TGTGCCAGCAGGATAGGGGGAGGCAACACCATATATTTT. It yields the protein CASRIGGGNTIYF.

This clonotype was counted ten times or more. This chain uses TRBV4-3 with TRBJ2-5; perhaps TRBD2 as D (6 bases). Germline V lookup: CDR1 LGHNA, CDR2 YSLEER. The CDR3 is made up of 13 amino acids. The germline V and J ends were trimmed by 6 bases and 2 bases, with 10 bases remaining between them. The CDR3 DNA reads as TGCGCCAGCAGTCTGACTAGTCAAGAGACCCAGTACTTC. It yields the protein CASSLTSQETQYF.

In this sample, this clonotype turned up a few times. The chain joins TRBV5-4 to TRBJ1-6; 7 bases align to TRBD1. In germline, CDR1 is SGHNT, CDR2 YYREEE (reference sequence). The CDR3 has 15 amino acids. The J segment lost 6 bases and the V segment lost 6 bases, leaving 9 bases of the junction unmatched. CDR3 loop: CASNEQGLFNSPLHF. The CDR3 coding sequence is TGTGCCAGCAATGAACAGGGGCTCTTTAATTCACCCCTCCACTTT.

This clonotype has at least ten counts. The chain uses TRBV5-1 and TRBJ2-5; D gene uncertain. Trimming cost V 0 bases and J 5 bases, with 11 bases left between them. CDR3 length: 14 residues. Germline assignment: CDR1 SGHRS and CDR2 YFSETQ. CDR3 nucleotides: TGCGCCAGCAGCTTGGGGGTGGGTCGGGAGACCCAGTACTTC. Protein product: CASSLGVGRETQYF.

This clonotype was picked up many times. This chain links TRBV11-2 with TRBJ1-1, with no clear D. Germline V CDR1 and CDR2: SGHAT, FQNNGV. CDR3 length: 13 amino acids. The V and J ends lost 0 bases and 0 bases respectively, with 2 bases between them. The CDR3 DNA reads TGTGCCAGCAGCTTAGAAATGAACACTGAAGCTTTCTTT. This sequence encodes CASSLEMNTEAFF.